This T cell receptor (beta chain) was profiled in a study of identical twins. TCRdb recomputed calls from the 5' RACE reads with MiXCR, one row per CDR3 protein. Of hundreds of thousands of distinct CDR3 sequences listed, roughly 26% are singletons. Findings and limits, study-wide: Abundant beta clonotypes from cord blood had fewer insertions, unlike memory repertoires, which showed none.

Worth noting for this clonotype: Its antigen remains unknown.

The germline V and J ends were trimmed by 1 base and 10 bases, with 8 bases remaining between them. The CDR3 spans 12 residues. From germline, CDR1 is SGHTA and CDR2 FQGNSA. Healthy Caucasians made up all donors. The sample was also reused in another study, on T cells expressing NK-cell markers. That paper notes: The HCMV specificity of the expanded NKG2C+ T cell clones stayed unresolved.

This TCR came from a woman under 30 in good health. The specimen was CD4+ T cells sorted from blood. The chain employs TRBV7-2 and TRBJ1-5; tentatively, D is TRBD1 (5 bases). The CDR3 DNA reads TGTGCCAGCAGCTTAGACCGGGGCCCCCAGCATTTT. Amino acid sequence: CASSLDRGPQHF.